The 15 T cell receptor beta chains below come from one sample, sequenced in a study of blood T cell repertoires in COVID-19. This table comes from immunoSEQ multiplex PCR, and its TCRdb copy is limited to in-frame clones, with some not included. This sample has about 230,000 clones, with 65% to 85% found just once. The sample consisted of peripheral blood. These receptors all stem from a man aged 45-60 years with active or convalescent COVID-19.

This chain connects TRBV6-5 to TRBJ1-2; D gene unclear. Germline values: CDR1 MNHEY, CDR2 SVGAGI. The CDR3 runs to 14 residues. Trimming shortened V by 9 bases and J by 4 bases, and 18 bases separated the two germline ends. The DNA of the CDR3 is TGTGCCAGTTGGGCCGACGGATATCTCTATGGCTACACCTTC. Amino acids: CASWADGYLYGYTF.

The chain uses TRBV9 and TRBJ1-1, with no clear D. This CDR3 is built from 12 residues. The V gene's germline CDR1 is SGDLS and CDR2 YYNGEE. V was cut by 6 bases and J by 5 bases, with 11 bases left in between. CDR3 in amino acids: CASKRVGTEAFF. The CDR3 DNA sequence: TGTGCCAGCAAGAGGGTAGGGACTGAAGCTTTCTTT.

The rearrangement joins TRBV21-1 to TRBJ2-7; the D call TRBD1 from the table was never checked on the DNA. TRBV21-1 is a pseudogene locus. The CDR3 has 15 amino acids. The CDR3 sequence: CASSNNRDKSYEQYF. The CDR3 DNA follows: TGTGCCAGCAGCAATAACCGGGACAAGTCCTACGAGCAGTACTTC.

V usage is TRBV18 and J usage is TRBJ1-2; TRBD1 agrees at 9 bases. The CDR3 extends over 15 amino acids. The V gene's germline CDR1 is KGHSH and CDR2 LQKENI. J gave up 5 bases and V 3 bases, and 7 bases lay outside the gene matches. For the CDR3, the DNA is TGTGCCAGCTCACCTTCACCGGGACAGGGATATGGCTACACCTTC. It specifies CASSPSPGQGYGYTF.

This clone was recorded once. The gene calls are TRBV4-1 and TRBJ2-3, with a weak D call TRBD2 (6 bases). The ends were cut back, 4 bases at V and 1 base at J, with 6 bases in the middle. CDR3 length: 13 residues. The germline V gene has CDR1 MGHRA and CDR2 YSYEKL. CDR3 sequence reads: CASSRGGTDTQYF. As DNA, the CDR3 is TGCGCCAGCAGCCGGGGGGGCACAGATACGCAGTATTTT.

The chain uses TRBV28 and TRBJ1-1, with TRBD1 matching 9 bases. Per germline, CDR1 MDHEN and CDR2 SYDVKM. This CDR3 contains 14 residues. Losses at the gene ends were 8 bases for V and 4 bases for J; bases not matched to a gene: 8. CDR3 region: CASVRTGVITEAFF. Here the CDR3 DNA reads TGTGCCAGCGTGCGGACAGGGGTGATCACTGAAGCTTTCTTT.

The V call is TRBV7-9, the J call TRBJ2-3, with TRBD1 matching over 7 bases. The germline gives CDR1 SEHNR, CDR2 FQNEAQ (reference sequence). V shed 4 bases, J shed 2 bases, and the junction held 6 bases outside the gene matches. The CDR3 length is 15 residues. The CDR3: CASSSDRPNTDTQYF. The DNA of the CDR3 is TGTGCCAGCAGCTCGGACAGGCCAAACACAGATACGCAGTATTTT.

Ten or more counts support this clone. V and J are TRBV7-2 and TRBJ2-3, with 8 positions matching TRBD2. Germline V gene lookup returns CDR1 SGHTA and CDR2 FQGNSA. Trimming cost V 0 bases and J 3 bases; bases outside gene matches: 8. CDR3 length: 17 amino acids. The CDR3 DNA sequence: TGTGCCAGCAGCTTAGCGCTTGCGGGGGGAGGGACAGATACGCAGTATTTT. This encodes CASSLALAGGGTDTQYF. The variable domain in full, with the rest retrieved from reference TRBV7-2 and TRBJ2-3, is GAGVSQSPSNKVTEKGKDVELRCDPISGHTALYWYRQSLGQGLEFLIYFQGNSAPDKSGLPSDRFSAERTGGSVSTLTIQRTQQEDSAVYLCASSLALAGGGTDTQYFGPGTRLTVL.

The J gene is TRBJ2-5, the V gene TRBV19, with 8 nucleotides matching TRBD2. Germline CDR1 reads LNHDA; CDR2 reads SQIVND (reference sequence). After removal of 6 bases from V and 4 bases from J, the junction contained 4 bases not matched to a gene. This CDR3 region has 13 residues. CDR3 DNA: TGTGCCAGTAGGCGGGGGGCCGCAGAGACCCAGTACTTC. The encoded protein is CASRRGAAETQYF.

In this sample, this clone turned up many times. This chain links TRBV14 with TRBJ2-7; TRBD2 matches at 7 bases. The CDR3 consists of 14 residues. Trimming cost V 1 base and J 4 bases; bases outside gene matches: 4. Looked up from germline, CDR1 is SGHDN and CDR2 is FVKESK. The CDR3 bases are TGTGCCAGCAGCCAAGTCCGGGGGGAGTACGAGCAGTACTTC. The encoded protein is CASSQVRGEYEQYF.

The rearrangement joins TRBV9 to TRBJ1-6; D perhaps matches TRBD1 (6 bases). Germline loops: CDR1 SGDLS, CDR2 YYNGEE. V was cut by 0 bases and J by 9 bases, with 10 bases left in between. CDR3 length: 14 residues. The DNA of the CDR3 is TGTGCCAGCAGCGTAGGGACAGCTCGTTCACCCCTCCACTTT. This codes for CASSVGTARSPLHF.

The chain carries TRBV6-1 and TRBJ1-1, with D unclear. Trimming removed 3 bases at V and 2 bases at J, with 16 bases between. Germline V gives CDR1 MNHNS, CDR2 SASEGT. This CDR3 comprises 16 residues. The CDR3 here is CASSDPSRSTNTEAFF. In DNA, the CDR3 is TGTGCCAGCAGTGACCCGTCTCGCTCGACTAACACTGAAGCTTTCTTT.

The chain couples TRBV7-6 to TRBJ2-3; 11 nucleotides agree with TRBD2. J gave up 7 bases and V 5 bases, and 8 bases lay outside the gene matches. CDR1 SGHVS and CDR2 FNYEAQ come from the germline V gene. The CDR3 length is 15 residues. CDR3 in DNA: TGTGCCAGCAGCGCCGCCTCTAGCGGGGGGAATACGCAGTATTTT. Protein: CASSAASSGGNTQYF.

This chain uses TRBV29-1 with TRBJ1-1, with D possibly TRBD1 on 6 matching bases. The CDR3 spans 14 residues. Germline V gives CDR1 SQVTM, CDR2 ANQGSEA. V lost 5 bases and J lost 0, with 13 bases in between. CDR3 loop: CSVSLTGLNTEAFF. CDR3 DNA: TGCAGCGTTTCCCTTACAGGGTTGAACACTGAAGCTTTCTTT.

The gene calls are TRBV6-6 and TRBJ1-1; TRBD1 matches at 7 bases. Per germline, CDR1 MNHNY and CDR2 SVGAGI (reference sequence). Trimming removed 2 bases from V and 6 bases from J; junction bases left unmatched: 9. The CDR3 has 15 amino acids. CDR3 in amino acids: CASSYVEGALSEAFF. The CDR3 nucleotides read TGTGCCAGCAGTTACGTTGAGGGGGCTTTATCTGAAGCTTTCTTT.